Presented here are 9 T cell receptor beta chains from one specimen sequenced in a study of control samples from healthy donors and cancer patients. The assay was immunoSEQ multiplex PCR, and TCRdb's table has in-frame clones only and misses some. Of tens of thousands of clones in the sample, roughly 87% were seen once. The specimen was blood. These receptor sequences come from a woman in her fifties or sixties in good health.

The rearrangement uses TRBV15 and TRBJ2-1; D may correspond to TRBD1 or TRBD2 (5 bases each). Per the germline V gene, CDR1 is LNHNV and CDR2 is YYDKDF (reference sequence). V gave up 0 bases and J gave up 7 bases, with 10 bases separating them. The CDR3 sequence is 14 residues long. CDR3 DNA: TGTGCCACCAGCAGAGAATTAGGGGAGAATGAGCAGTTCTTC. Translated, it gives CATSRELGENEQFF.

The gene calls are TRBV19 and TRBJ2-4; TRBD2 matches at 12 bases. The CDR3 extends over 16 amino acids. From germline, CDR1 is LNHDA and CDR2 SQIVND (reference sequence). V was clipped by 7 bases and J by 9 bases; unmatched bases: 13. The CDR3 DNA reads as TGTGCCAGTACCAAAAAGCCGCTAGCGGGAGGGGGCATTCAGTACTTC. This sequence encodes CASTKKPLAGGGIQYF.

The gene calls are TRBV3-1 (or the pseudogene TRBV3-2) and TRBJ2-6; D uncertain. The germline CDR1 and CDR2 sequences are LGHDT and YNNKEL (reference sequence). V was cut by 8 bases and J by 0 bases, with 17 bases left in between. The CDR3 has 17 residues. CDR3 protein: CASAVWLSNSGANVLTF. Here the CDR3 DNA reads TGTGCCAGCGCAGTTTGGCTGTCTAACTCTGGGGCCAACGTCCTGACTTTC.

V gene TRBV18 combines with J gene TRBJ2-7; D gene unclear. The CDR3 loop spans 13 amino acids. Trimming removed 3 bases at V and 4 bases at J, with 10 bases between. Germline V gene lookup returns CDR1 KGHSH and CDR2 LQKENI. CDR3 sequence (DNA): TGTGCCAGCTCACCCAGTCCGAGGTACGAGCAGTACTTC. The encoded protein is CASSPSPRYEQYF.

The rearrangement uses TRBV6-5 and TRBJ1-6; TRBD1 aligns across 9 bases. The CDR3 consists of 15 residues. The ends lost 8 bases at V and 7 bases at J; junction bases unmatched: 9. Germline CDR1 reads MNHEY; CDR2 reads SVGAGI. The CDR3 DNA follows: TGTGCCAGCGGCCCTTGGGACAGGGAGAATTCACCCCTCCACTTT. Amino acids: CASGPWDRENSPLHF.

The rearrangement uses TRBV4-2 and TRBJ2-7; 10 bases match TRBD2. The CDR3 extends over 16 amino acids. Germline values: CDR1 LGHNA, CDR2 YNFKEQ. The J segment lost 1 base and the V segment lost 3 bases, leaving 6 bases of the junction unmatched. CDR3 residues: CASSQVAGGGSYEQYF. CDR3 DNA sequence: TGTGCCAGCAGCCAGGTAGCGGGAGGAGGGTCCTACGAGCAGTACTTC.

The chain links TRBV3-1 (or the pseudogene TRBV3-2) to TRBJ2-5; tentatively, D is TRBD1 (6 bases). The CDR3 spans 17 residues. The germline V gene encodes CDR1 LGHDT and CDR2 YNNKEL (reference sequence). V was cut by 1 base and J by 4 bases, with 19 bases left in between. DNA of the CDR3: TGTGCCAGCAGCCAAGGGGGGCAGCCTACCTTGGGAGAGACCCAGTACTTC. Translating gives CASSQGGQPTLGETQYF.

This chain joins TRBV24-1 and TRBJ1-5; D is unresolved. CDR1 is KGHDR and CDR2 is SFDVKD in the germline V gene. Trimming left V 2 bases short and J 4 bases short, with 20 bases between. The CDR3 is 18 amino acids. CDR3 sequence: CATSDSLQMTSKNQPQHF. CDR3 sequence (DNA): TGTGCCACCAGTGATTCACTACAAATGACATCAAAAAATCAGCCCCAGCATTTT.

The genes are TRBV7-6 and TRBJ2-1, with D unclear. CDR1 and CDR2 from the germline V gene are SGHVS and FNYEAQ. The V and J ends lost 1 base and 2 bases respectively, with 9 bases between them. This CDR3 is built from 15 residues. DNA for the CDR3: TGTGCCAGCAGCTTAGAAAGAGCCCCCTACAATGAGCAGTTCTTC. This sequence encodes CASSLERAPYNEQFF.